Shown below are 15 T cell receptor beta chains from a single sample sequenced in a study of blood T cell repertoires in COVID-19. The assay was immunoSEQ multiplex PCR, and TCRdb's table has in-frame clones only and misses some. The sample lists over 120,000 clones, 65% to 90% occurring once. Source material: peripheral blood. Source of these receptors: a human donor in a cohort sampled during active COVID-19.

As for this clone: Within the sample, other DNA sequences also encode this same CDR3. The chain uses TRBV2 and TRBJ1-2, with D uncertain. The CDR3 extends over 12 amino acids. With 1 base removed from V and 5 bases from J, the gap between germline ends came to 5 bases. Germline CDR1 reads SNHLY; CDR2 reads FYNNEI. The CDR3: CASSEDSYGYTF. The CDR3 DNA reads TGTGCCAGCAGTGAAGACAGTTATGGCTACACCTTC.

The rearrangement joins TRBV6-5 to TRBJ1-2, with D tentatively TRBD1 (6 bases). V shed 6 bases and J shed 2 bases, with 16 bases lying between them. CDR1 and CDR2 (germline): MNHEY, SVGAGI. The CDR3 spans 15 residues. CDR3 amino acids: CASSALGTLNYGYTF. The CDR3 DNA reads as TGTGCCAGCAGCGCCCTCGGGACACTAAACTATGGCTACACCTTC.

This chain links TRBV4-3 with TRBJ2-1; perhaps TRBD2 as D (6 bases). With 1 base removed from V and 5 bases from J, the gap between germline ends came to 15 bases. This CDR3 region has 16 residues. Germline V lookup: CDR1 LGHNA, CDR2 YSLEER. This CDR3 is CASSQGPGSWNNEQFF. In nucleotides, the CDR3 is TGCGCCAGCAGCCAAGGTCCCGGGAGTTGGAACAATGAGCAGTTCTTC.

J is TRBJ2-7 and V is TRBV7-2; no definite D call. Looked up from germline, CDR1 is SGHTA and CDR2 is FQGNSA. The CDR3 contains 14 residues. V was shortened by 1 base and J by 1 base, with 8 bases between the two germline ends. CDR3 DNA: TGTGCCAGCAGCTTAGATTCCGGTTCCTACGAGCAGTACTTC. Translation gives CASSLDSGSYEQYF.

This clone was picked up a small number of times. The genes are TRBV27 and TRBJ2-4; perhaps TRBD2 as D (5 bases). This CDR3 contains 15 residues. Between the trimmed V and J ends, which lost 10 bases and 0 bases, there was a span of 16 bases. Germline V gene data show CDR1 as MNHEY and CDR2 as SMNVEV (reference sequence). This CDR3 reads CATAASIGAKNIQYF. CDR3 nucleotides: TGTGCCACCGCCGCTAGCATCGGAGCCAAAAACATTCAGTACTTC.

V is TRBV14 and J is TRBJ2-7; D ambiguous. V was shortened by 2 bases and J by 0 bases, with 2 bases between the two germline ends. Germline V CDR1 and CDR2: SGHDN, FVKESK. The CDR3 contains 12 residues. The CDR3 region is CASSQLSYEQYF. In DNA form, the CDR3 reads TGTGCCAGCAGCCAACTCTCCTACGAGCAGTACTTC.

The chain is built from TRBV7-8 and TRBJ1-1; perhaps TRBD1 as D (5 bases). Germline CDR1 and CDR2: SGHVS and FQNEAQ. This CDR3 region has 15 residues. With 5 bases removed from V and 1 base from J, the gap between germline ends came to 14 bases. The CDR3 protein is CASSPPTDWNTEAFF. The CDR3 DNA reads as TGTGCCAGCAGCCCCCCGACAGATTGGAACACTGAAGCTTTCTTT. Complete variable domain (other parts from reference TRBV7-8 and TRBJ1-1): GAGVSQSPRYKVAKRGQDVALRCDPISGHVSLFWYQQALGQGPEFLTYFQNEAQLDKSGLPSDRFFAERPEGSVSTLKIQRTQQEDSAVYLCASSPPTDWNTEAFFGQGTRLTVV.

V usage is TRBV28 and J usage is TRBJ2-7; 9 nucleotides align to TRBD1. CDR3 length: 15 amino acids. The V segment lost 2 bases and the J segment 2 bases; nucleotides outside the gene matches: 4. The germline CDR1 and CDR2 sequences are MDHEN and SYDVKM. The CDR3, as DNA: TGTGCCAGCAGTTTACCTACAGGGGGCCCCTACGAGCAGTACTTC. Amino acid sequence: CASSLPTGGPYEQYF.

V gene TRBV5-6 combines with J gene TRBJ2-5; 14 nucleotides line up with TRBD2. Germline loops: CDR1 SGHDT, CDR2 YYEEEE. The length of the CDR3 is 16 residues. J was trimmed by 3 bases and V by 1 base; bases with no gene match: 2. The CDR3 loop is CASSLPGLAGEETQYF. CDR3 nucleotide sequence: TGTGCCAGCAGCTTGCCGGGACTAGCGGGAGAAGAGACCCAGTACTTC. Drawing the rest from reference TRBV5-6 and TRBJ2-5, the complete variable domain is DAGVTQSPTHLIKTRGQQVTLRCSPKSGHDTVSWYQQALGQGPQFIFQYYEEEERQRGNFPDRFSGHQFPNYSSELNVNALLLGDSALYLCASSLPGLAGEETQYFGPGTRLLVL.

This clone was seen a single time. This chain uses TRBV10-3 with TRBJ1-5, with a possible D match to TRBD1 (5 bases). The CDR3 runs 15 residues. Germline V gives CDR1 ENHRY, CDR2 SYGVKD. V dropped 1 base and J dropped 3 bases, with 10 bases sitting between them. The CDR3 DNA follows: TGTGCCATCAGTGAGTTCACAGGAGACAATCAGCCCCAGCATTTT. It specifies CAISEFTGDNQPQHF.

V is TRBV12-5 and J is TRBJ2-1, with D possibly matching TRBD1 (5 bases). CDR1 and CDR2 (germline): LGHNT, FRNRAP. The ends were cut back, 3 bases at V and 6 bases at J, with 12 bases in the middle. There are 14 residues in the CDR3. The CDR3: CASGFGAGINEQFF. DNA for the CDR3: TGTGCTAGTGGTTTTGGGGCAGGGATCAATGAGCAGTTCTTC.

The genes are TRBV29-1 and TRBJ2-3; D might be TRBD1 (7 bases). The germline V and J ends were trimmed by 6 bases and 2 bases, with 12 bases remaining between them. The V gene's germline CDR1 is SQVTM and CDR2 ANQGSEA. The CDR3 totals 13 residues. In DNA, the CDR3 is TGCAGCGTCCAGGAGGGGGCCACAGATACGCAGTATTTT. Protein product: CSVQEGATDTQYF.

This clone occurred once. The V call is TRBV7-2, the J call TRBJ1-1; D is unresolved. V lost 1 base and J lost 6, with 9 bases in between. The germline V gene has CDR1 SGHTA and CDR2 FQGNSA. The CDR3 spans 13 residues. The CDR3 reads CASSLGRSAEAFF. CDR3 coding DNA: TGTGCCAGCAGCTTAGGTCGGAGCGCTGAAGCTTTCTTT.

The CDR3 region has the DNA TGTGCCAGCTCACCTGGGACAAGTAAGATATTCGCTGAAGCTTTCTTT. It specifies CASSPGTSKIFAEAFF. The rearrangement uses TRBV18 and TRBJ1-1; D perhaps matches TRBD1 (6 bases). The CDR3 has 16 residues. The ends were cut back, 3 bases at V and 6 bases at J, with 20 bases in the middle. Germline V gives CDR1 KGHSH, CDR2 LQKENI.

V usage is TRBV19 and J usage is TRBJ1-3; D is perhaps TRBD1 (5 bases). V lost 8 bases and J 2 bases, leaving 13 bases between the germline ends. CDR3 length equals 14 residues. The germline gives CDR1 LNHDA, CDR2 SQIVND (reference sequence). CDR3 bases: TGTGCCAGTTTGCCGGGGGGGGCTGGAAACACCATATATTTT. Protein sequence: CASLPGGAGNTIYF.